This T cell receptor (beta chain) was obtained from a study of blood T cells in healthy people across ages. This clonotype was picked up many times. Its target is unknown. Broader study findings: TCR beta diversity, measured per million T cells, fell in a roughly linear way with age. The study found more naive CD4+ cells and higher diversity in long-lived than aged donors. Total diversity from one million sequenced T cells was likely underestimated.

The authors ran a second PCR of about 6 to 12 cycles using a sample-barcoded 5' primer and a J-beta primer mix. TCRdb itself ran the 5' RACE reads through MiXCR, one entry per CDR3 protein. The sample includes approximately 670,000 distinct CDR3 sequences, around two fifths of them seen just once. CDR1 and CDR2 from the germline V gene are SGHRS and YFSETQ. This CDR3 region has 15 residues. Trimming took 4 bases from V and 3 from J, leaving 17 bases between them. Sample: blood. This TCR was recovered from an older man in good health. This chain connects TRBV5-1 to TRBJ2-7; TRBD1 is a possible D gene (6 bases). CDR3 residues: CASSPETGPYYEQYF. CDR3 DNA sequence: TGCGCCAGCAGCCCCGAGACAGGACCGTACTACGAGCAGTACTTC.